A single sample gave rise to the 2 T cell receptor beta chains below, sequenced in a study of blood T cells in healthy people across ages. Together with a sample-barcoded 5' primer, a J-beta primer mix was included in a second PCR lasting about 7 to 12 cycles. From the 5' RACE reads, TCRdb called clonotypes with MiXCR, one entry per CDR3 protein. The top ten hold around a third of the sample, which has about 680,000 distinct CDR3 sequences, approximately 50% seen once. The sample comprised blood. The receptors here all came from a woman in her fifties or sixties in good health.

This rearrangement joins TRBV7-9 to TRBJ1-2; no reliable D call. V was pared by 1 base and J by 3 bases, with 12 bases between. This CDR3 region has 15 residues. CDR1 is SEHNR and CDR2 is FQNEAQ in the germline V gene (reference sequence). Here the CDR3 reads CASSLEVASHYGYTF. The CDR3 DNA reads TGTGCCAGCAGCTTAGAAGTGGCCAGTCACTATGGCTACACCTTC.

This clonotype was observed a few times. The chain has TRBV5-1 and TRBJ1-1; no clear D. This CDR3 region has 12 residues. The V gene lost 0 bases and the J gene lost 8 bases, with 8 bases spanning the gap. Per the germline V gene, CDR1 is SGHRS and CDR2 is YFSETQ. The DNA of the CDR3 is TGCGCCAGCAGCTTGGGTCAGGAAGAAGCTTTCTTT. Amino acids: CASSLGQEEAFF.